Below, 11 T cell receptor beta chains from the same sample are listed, as sequenced in a study of blood T cell repertoires in COVID-19. The assay was immunoSEQ multiplex PCR, and TCRdb's table has in-frame clones only and misses some. The table has a few hundred thousand clones, roughly four fifths seen once; the top ten hold around 1%. Material for sequencing was peripheral blood. The source of these receptors is a human donor with acute or convalescent COVID-19. The donor label of this sample is uncertain.

This rearrangement joins TRBV12-3 or TRBV12-4 to TRBJ2-3; D gene uncertain. CDR3 length: 12 residues. The ends were cut back, 5 bases at V and 5 bases at J, with 8 bases in the middle. CDR3 DNA sequence: TGTGCCAGCAGTGCCCGAGGAGATACGCAGTATTTT. Translated: CASSARGDTQYF.

This clone appeared a single time. J is TRBJ2-1 and V is TRBV5-4, with TRBD2 identical over 7 bases. CDR3 length equals 16 residues. V shed 4 bases, J shed 6 bases, and the junction held 13 bases outside the gene matches. CDR1 is SGHNT and CDR2 is YYREEE in the germline V gene (reference sequence). CDR3 sequence: CASSRQTGGNVNEQFF. The CDR3 DNA sequence: TGTGCCAGCAGCAGACAAACCGGGGGGAACGTCAATGAGCAGTTCTTC.

V is TRBV30 and J is TRBJ2-2; 7 bases line up with TRBD2. The germline V gene encodes CDR1 GTSNPN and CDR2 SVGIG (reference sequence). CDR3 length equals 15 residues. The J segment lost 3 bases and the V segment lost 2 bases, leaving 6 bases of the junction unmatched. In nucleotides, the CDR3 is TGTGCCTGGAGTCTACTAGCGTCCCACACCGGGGAGCTGTTTTTT. It translates to CAWSLLASHTGELFF.

The chain recombines TRBV5-6 with TRBJ1-6, with TRBD1 as a possible D gene (6 bases). With 0 bases removed from V and 1 base from J, the gap between germline ends came to 11 bases. The CDR3 runs to 17 residues. Germline V gene data show CDR1 as SGHDT and CDR2 as YYEEEE. In nucleotides, the CDR3 is TGTGCCAGCAGCTTGGGCGGGGGCCCTTCCTATAATTCACCCCTCCACTTT. The encoded protein is CASSLGGGPSYNSPLHF.

This clone occurred a few times. The gene calls are TRBV19 and TRBJ1-2, with TRBD1 matching 7 bases. The CDR3 is 14 amino acids. The germline gives CDR1 LNHDA, CDR2 SQIVND (reference sequence). Trimming took 8 bases from V and 6 from J; bases not matched to a gene: 12. CDR3 residues: CASRPARDSNGYTF. CDR3 nucleotide sequence: TGTGCCAGTCGCCCCGCAAGGGACAGCAATGGCTACACCTTC.

This chain connects TRBV5-1 to TRBJ1-1, with D possibly TRBD1 on 6 matching bases. The CDR3 runs 14 residues. With 4 bases removed from V and 0 bases from J, the gap between germline ends came to 10 bases. Germline values: CDR1 SGHRS, CDR2 YFSETQ. The CDR3 loop is CASSMDSLNTEAFF. The CDR3 DNA reads TGCGCCAGCAGCATGGACAGCTTGAACACTGAAGCTTTCTTT.

The chain links TRBV5-1 to TRBJ2-2; possibly TRBD2 for D (6 bases). Per germline, CDR1 SGHRS and CDR2 YFSETQ. This CDR3 has 15 residues. Trimming stripped 2 bases from V and 6 bases from J, with 14 bases between. The CDR3 DNA follows: TGCGCCAGCAGCTTCGACTATCCGGGAGCCGGGGAGCTGTTTTTT. It codes for CASSFDYPGAGELFF.

The rearrangement uses TRBV5-4 and TRBJ1-6, with TRBD1 matching 8 bases. The germline gives CDR1 SGHNT, CDR2 YYREEE (reference sequence). The CDR3 loop spans 15 amino acids. Losses at the gene ends were 0 bases for V and 6 bases for J; bases not matched to a gene: 2. CDR3 nucleotides: TGTGCCAGCAGCTTGGGACAGGGGATTAATTCACCCCTCCACTTT. It codes for CASSLGQGINSPLHF.

This clone was seen a few times. In the same sample, other DNA sequences code for this CDR3. This sequence joins TRBV30 and TRBJ1-1; maybe TRBD1 (6 bases). The CDR3 loop spans 13 amino acids. V gave up 1 base and J gave up 3 bases, with 9 bases separating them. Looked up from germline, CDR1 is GTSNPN and CDR2 is SVGIG (reference sequence). The CDR3 loop reads CAWSEQGYTEAFF. In DNA, the CDR3 is TGTGCCTGGAGTGAACAGGGTTACACTGAAGCTTTCTTT.

V is TRBV3-1 (or the pseudogene TRBV3-2) and J is TRBJ2-1, with 9 bases identical to TRBD1. V was pared by 3 bases and J by 5 bases, with 14 bases of the junction left unmatched. The CDR3 totals 18 residues. Germline CDR1 LGHDT, CDR2 YNNKEL (reference sequence). CDR3 loop: CASSHNYQTGGQDNEQFF. The CDR3 nucleotides read TGTGCCAGCAGCCACAACTATCAGACAGGGGGACAGGACAATGAGCAGTTCTTC.

The chain links TRBV27 to TRBJ2-7; the match to TRBD1 covers 11 bases. This CDR3 has 14 amino acids. The ends lost 3 bases at V and 6 bases at J; junction bases unmatched: 4. CDR1 is MNHEY, CDR2 SMNVEV, per germline (reference sequence). CDR3 in DNA: TGTGCCAGCAGTTTCCGGACAGGGGGCTTCGAGCAGTACTTC. Protein product: CASSFRTGGFEQYF.